The entry below gives a single TCR beta chain sequence along with its context. Antigen specificity is unknown. This specimen comes from a study of T-cell memory formation after mild COVID-19. Employing constant-segment primers, 5'RACE generated TCR alpha and TCR beta cDNA libraries bearing sample barcodes and UMIs. TCRdb ran MiXCR on the 5' RACE reads and lists one entry per CDR3 protein. The data show 540,000 or so distinct CDR3 sequences, roughly 21% seen once. This CDR3 spans 15 amino acids. V gave up 0 bases and J gave up 4 bases, with 12 bases separating them. Germline-derived CDR1 and CDR2 are MNHEY and SVGAGI. General study points: Some clones that responded turned up in pre-infection memory, which suggests that cross-reactive memory joined in. CM and EM subsets held most contracting CD4+ clones; EMRA held CD8+ ones. Clones that got smaller from day 15 to 85 had even CD4/CD8, while clones growing later tipped toward CD4+.

This sequence joins TRBV6-5 and TRBJ1-2, with a tentative D call TRBD1 (5 bases). This TCR was sampled from an adult woman who had mild COVID-19 (a few samples of this study predate the infection). Cell type and time point are not known. The sample comprised PBMCs or a T cell subset sorted from them (not recorded which). CDR3 sequence (DNA): TGTGCCAGCAGTTACTCGTCCAGGGCGGGCTATGGCTACACCTTC. Translated: CASSYSSRAGYGYTF.